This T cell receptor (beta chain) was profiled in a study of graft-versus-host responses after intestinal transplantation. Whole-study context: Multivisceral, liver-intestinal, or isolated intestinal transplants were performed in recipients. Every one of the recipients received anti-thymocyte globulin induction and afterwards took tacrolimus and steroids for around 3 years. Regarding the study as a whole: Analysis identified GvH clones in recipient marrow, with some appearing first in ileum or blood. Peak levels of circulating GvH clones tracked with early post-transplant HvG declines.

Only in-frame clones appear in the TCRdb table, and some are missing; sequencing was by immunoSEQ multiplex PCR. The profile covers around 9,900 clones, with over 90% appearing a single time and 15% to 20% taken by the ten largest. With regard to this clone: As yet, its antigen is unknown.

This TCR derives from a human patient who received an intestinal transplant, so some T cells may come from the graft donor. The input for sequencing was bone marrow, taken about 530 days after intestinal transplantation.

CDR3 coding DNA: TGTGCCAGCAGCTTGGAGGGGAGCAATCAGCCCCAGCATTTT. Protein: CASSLEGSNQPQHF. The rearrangement joins TRBV5-4 to TRBJ1-5, with a possible D match to TRBD1 (5 bases). Germline CDR1 reads SGHNT; CDR2 reads YYREEE (reference sequence). This CDR3 region has 14 residues. V was cut by 0 bases and J by 1 base, with 5 bases left in between.